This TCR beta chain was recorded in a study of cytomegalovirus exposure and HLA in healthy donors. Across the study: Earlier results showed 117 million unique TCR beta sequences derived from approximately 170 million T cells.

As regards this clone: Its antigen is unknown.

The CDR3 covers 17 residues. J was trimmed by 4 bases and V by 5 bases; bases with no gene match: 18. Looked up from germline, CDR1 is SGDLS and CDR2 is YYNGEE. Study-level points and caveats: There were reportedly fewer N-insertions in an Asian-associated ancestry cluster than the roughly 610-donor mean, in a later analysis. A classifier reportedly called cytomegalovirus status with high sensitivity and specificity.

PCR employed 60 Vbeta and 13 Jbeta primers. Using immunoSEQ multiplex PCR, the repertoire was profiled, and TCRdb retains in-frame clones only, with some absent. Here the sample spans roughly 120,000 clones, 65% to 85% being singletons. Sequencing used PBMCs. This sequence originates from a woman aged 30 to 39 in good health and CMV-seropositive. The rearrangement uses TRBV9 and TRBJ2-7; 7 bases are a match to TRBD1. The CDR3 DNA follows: TGTGCCAGCAGGAGCTCCCGGGACAGAAAGAGAGAGTACGAGCAGTACTTC. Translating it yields CASRSSRDRKREYEQYF.